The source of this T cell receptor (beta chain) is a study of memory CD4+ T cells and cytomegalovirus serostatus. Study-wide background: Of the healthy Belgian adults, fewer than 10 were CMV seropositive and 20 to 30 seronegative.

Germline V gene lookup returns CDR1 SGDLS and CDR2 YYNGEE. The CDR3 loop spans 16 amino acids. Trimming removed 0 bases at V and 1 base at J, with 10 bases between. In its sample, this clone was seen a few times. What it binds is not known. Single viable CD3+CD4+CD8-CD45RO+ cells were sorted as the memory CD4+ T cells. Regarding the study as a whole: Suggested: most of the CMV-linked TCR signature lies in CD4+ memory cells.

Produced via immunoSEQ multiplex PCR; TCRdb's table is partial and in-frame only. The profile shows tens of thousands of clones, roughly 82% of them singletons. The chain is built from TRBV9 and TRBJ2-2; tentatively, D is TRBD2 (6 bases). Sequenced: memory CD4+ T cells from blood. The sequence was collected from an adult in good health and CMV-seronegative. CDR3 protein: CASSVVVGGNTGELFF. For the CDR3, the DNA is TGTGCCAGCAGCGTAGTGGTGGGGGGGAACACCGGGGAGCTGTTTTTT.